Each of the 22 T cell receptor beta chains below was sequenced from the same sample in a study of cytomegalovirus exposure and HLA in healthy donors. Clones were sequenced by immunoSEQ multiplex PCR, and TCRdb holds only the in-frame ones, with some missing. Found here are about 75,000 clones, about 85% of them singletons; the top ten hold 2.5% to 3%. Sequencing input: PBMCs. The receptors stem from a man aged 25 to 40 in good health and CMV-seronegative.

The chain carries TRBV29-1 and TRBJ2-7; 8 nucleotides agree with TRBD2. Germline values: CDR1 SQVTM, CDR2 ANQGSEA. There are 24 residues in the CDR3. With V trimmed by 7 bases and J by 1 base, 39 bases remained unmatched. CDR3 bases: TGCAGCGACCCCTCCTACCCCGGGAGACAGCCCCATCGGATTGTAACGGGGGGGTCCTACGAGCAGTACGTC. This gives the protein CSDPSYPGRQPHRIVTGGSYEQYV.

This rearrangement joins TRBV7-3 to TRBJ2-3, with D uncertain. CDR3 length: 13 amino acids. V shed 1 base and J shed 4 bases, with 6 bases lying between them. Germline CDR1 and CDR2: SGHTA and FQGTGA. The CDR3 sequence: CASSLNSADTQYF. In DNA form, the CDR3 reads TGTGCCAGCAGCTTAAATTCGGCAGATACGCAGTATTTT.

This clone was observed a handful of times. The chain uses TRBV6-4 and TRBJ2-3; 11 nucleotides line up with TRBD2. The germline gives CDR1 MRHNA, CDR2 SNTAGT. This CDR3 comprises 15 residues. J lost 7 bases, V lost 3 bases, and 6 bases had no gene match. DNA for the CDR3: TGTGCCAGCAGTGAACTAGCGGGAGCGGTGAATACGCAGTATTTT. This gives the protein CASSELAGAVNTQYF.

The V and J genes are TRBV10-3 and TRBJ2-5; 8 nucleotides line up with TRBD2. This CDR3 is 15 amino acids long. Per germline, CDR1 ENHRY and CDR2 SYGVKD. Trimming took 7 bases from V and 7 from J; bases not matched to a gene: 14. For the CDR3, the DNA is TGTGCCATCACGGTAGCGGGGTTTAATAAGGGGACCCAGTACTTC. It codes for CAITVAGFNKGTQYF.

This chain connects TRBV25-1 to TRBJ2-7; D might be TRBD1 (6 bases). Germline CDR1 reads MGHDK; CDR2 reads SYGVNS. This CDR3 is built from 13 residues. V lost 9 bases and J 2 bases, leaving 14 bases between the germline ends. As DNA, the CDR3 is TGTGCCAGTCAAAGGGGGACCGCCTACGAGCAGTACTTC. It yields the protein CASQRGTAYEQYF.

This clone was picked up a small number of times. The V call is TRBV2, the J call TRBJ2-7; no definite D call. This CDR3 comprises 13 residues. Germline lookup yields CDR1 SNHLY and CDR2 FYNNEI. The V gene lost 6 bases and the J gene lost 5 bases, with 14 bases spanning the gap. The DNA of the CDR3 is TGTGCCAGCAGGAGTAGCTCCTCGAACGAGCAGTACTTC. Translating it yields CASRSSSSNEQYF.

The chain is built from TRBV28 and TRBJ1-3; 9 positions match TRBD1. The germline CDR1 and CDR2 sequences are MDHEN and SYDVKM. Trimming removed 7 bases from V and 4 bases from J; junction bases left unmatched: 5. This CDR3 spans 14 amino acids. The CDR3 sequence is CASTGQGRGNTIYF. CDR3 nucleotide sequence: TGTGCCAGCACCGGACAGGGGCGAGGAAACACCATATATTTT.

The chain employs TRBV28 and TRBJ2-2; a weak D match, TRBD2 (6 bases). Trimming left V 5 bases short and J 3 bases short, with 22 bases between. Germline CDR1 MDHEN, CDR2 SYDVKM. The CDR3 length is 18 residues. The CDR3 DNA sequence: TGTGCCAGCAGTACCCCTATGACCGGCGGGACTGACACCGGGGAGCTGTTTTTT. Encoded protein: CASSTPMTGGTDTGELFF.

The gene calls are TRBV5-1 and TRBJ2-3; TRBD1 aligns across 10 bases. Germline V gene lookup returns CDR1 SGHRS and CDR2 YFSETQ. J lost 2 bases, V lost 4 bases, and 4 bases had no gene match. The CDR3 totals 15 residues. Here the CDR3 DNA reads TGCGCCAGCAGCGGGACAGGGGAGTACACAGATACGCAGTATTTT. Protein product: CASSGTGEYTDTQYF.

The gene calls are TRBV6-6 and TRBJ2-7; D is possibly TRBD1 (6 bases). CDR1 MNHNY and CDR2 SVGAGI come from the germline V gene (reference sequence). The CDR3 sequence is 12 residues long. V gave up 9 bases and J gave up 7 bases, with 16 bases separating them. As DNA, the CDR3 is TGTGCCAGTCGGTGGGGGCCTCAGGAGCAGTACTTC. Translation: CASRWGPQEQYF.

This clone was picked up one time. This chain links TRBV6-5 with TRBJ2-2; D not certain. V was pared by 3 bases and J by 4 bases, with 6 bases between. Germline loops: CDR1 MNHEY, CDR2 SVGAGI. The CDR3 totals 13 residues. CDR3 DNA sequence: TGTGCCAGCAGTTATTGGAGCACCGGGGAGCTGTTTTTT. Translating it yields CASSYWSTGELFF.

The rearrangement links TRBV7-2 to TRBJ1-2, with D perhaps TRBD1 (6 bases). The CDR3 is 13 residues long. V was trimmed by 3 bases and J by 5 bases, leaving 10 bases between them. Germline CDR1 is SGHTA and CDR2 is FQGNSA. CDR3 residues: CASSFDRTYGYTF. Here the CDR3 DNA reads TGTGCCAGCAGCTTTGACAGGACTTATGGCTACACCTTC.

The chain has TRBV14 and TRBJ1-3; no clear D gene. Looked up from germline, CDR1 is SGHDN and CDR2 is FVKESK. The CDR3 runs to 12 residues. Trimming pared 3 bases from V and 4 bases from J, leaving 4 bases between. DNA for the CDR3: TGTGCCAGCAGCCAGCAGGGAAACACCATATATTTT. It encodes CASSQQGNTIYF.

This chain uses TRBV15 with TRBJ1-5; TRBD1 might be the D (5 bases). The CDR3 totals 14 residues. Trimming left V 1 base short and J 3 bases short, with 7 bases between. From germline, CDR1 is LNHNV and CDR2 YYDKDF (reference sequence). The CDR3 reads CATSRGQINQPQHF. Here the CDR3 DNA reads TGTGCCACCAGCAGAGGACAGATCAATCAGCCCCAGCATTTT. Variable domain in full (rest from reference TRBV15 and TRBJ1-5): DAMVIQNPRYQVTQFGKPVTLSCSQTLNHNVMYWYQQKSSQAPKLLFHYYDKDFNNEADTPDNFQSRRPNTSFCFLDIRSPGLGDTAMYLCATSRGQINQPQHFGDGTRLSIL.

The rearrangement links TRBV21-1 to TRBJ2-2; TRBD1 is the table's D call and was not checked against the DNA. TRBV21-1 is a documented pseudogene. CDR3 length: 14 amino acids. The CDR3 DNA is TGTGCCAGCAGCAAAGATCAGGGCACCGGGGAGCTGTTTTTT. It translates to CASSKDQGTGELFF.

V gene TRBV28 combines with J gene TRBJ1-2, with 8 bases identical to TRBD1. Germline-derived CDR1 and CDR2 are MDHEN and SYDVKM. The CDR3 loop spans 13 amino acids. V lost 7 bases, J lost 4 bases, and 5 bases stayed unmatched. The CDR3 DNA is TGTGCCAGCACGGACAGGGTCGCCTATGGCTACACCTTC. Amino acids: CASTDRVAYGYTF.

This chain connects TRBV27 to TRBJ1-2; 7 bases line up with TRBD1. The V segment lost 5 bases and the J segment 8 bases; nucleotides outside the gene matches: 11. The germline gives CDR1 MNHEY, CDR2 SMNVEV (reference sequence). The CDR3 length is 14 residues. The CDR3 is CASSPPDRVGGYTF. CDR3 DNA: TGTGCCAGCAGTCCGCCTGACAGGGTGGGCGGCTACACCTTC.

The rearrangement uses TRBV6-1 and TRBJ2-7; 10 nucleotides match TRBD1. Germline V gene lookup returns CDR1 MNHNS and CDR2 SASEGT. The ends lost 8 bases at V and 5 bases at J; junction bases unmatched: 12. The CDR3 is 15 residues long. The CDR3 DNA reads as TGTGCCAGCGGGATACCGGGACAGGGGTTTAACGAGCAGTACTTC. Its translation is CASGIPGQGFNEQYF.

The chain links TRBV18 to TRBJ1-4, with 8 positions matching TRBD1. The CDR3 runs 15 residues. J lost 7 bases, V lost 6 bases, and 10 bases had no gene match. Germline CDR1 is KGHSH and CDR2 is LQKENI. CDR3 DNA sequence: TGTGCCAGCTCTCCTGGACAGGGCTCCGTTGAAAAACTGTTTTTT. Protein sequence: CASSPGQGSVEKLFF.

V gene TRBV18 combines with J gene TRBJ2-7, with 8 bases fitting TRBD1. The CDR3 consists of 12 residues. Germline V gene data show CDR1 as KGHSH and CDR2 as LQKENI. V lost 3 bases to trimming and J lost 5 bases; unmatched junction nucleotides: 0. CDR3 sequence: CASSPTGDEQYV. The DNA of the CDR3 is TGTGCCAGCTCACCGACAGGGGACGAGCAGTACGTC.

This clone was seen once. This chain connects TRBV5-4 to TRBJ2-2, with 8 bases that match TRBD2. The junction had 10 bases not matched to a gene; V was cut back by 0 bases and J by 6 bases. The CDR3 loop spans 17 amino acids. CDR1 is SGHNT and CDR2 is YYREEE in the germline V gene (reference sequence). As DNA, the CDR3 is TGTGCCAGCAGCTTGGCTGGGGCGGGGGGCGCCGCCGGGGAGCTGTTTTTT. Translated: CASSLAGAGGAAGELFF.

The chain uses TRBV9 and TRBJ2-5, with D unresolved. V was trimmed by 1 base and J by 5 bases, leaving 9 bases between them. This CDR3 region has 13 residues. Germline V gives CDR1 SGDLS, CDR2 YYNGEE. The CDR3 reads CASSVSQSETQYF. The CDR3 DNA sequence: TGTGCCAGCAGCGTATCCCAGTCGGAGACCCAGTACTTC.